A selection of T cell receptor beta chains follows, all from one sample in a study of beta chain features in type 1 diabetes. The data were produced by immunoSEQ multiplex PCR, yet TCRdb's version contains in-frame clones alone and is incomplete. The sample holds 350,000 to 450,000 clones, about 15% seen once. Sample: naive CD4+ T cells from blood. The receptors here all came from a young man in good health. Each CDR3 is given with its conserved first and last residue. The D gene is left open where the match is weak. Only some rows state a clone size, as once, few, many or a class for expanded clones.

abundance: few
v_gene: TRBV7-3
j_gene: TRBJ2-1
d_gene: TRBD2
CDR3aa: CASSSGLAGFDEQFF
CDR3nt: TGTGCCAGCAGCTCTGGACTAGCGGGTTTCGATGAGCAGTTCTTC

abundance: .
v_gene: TRBV11-2
j_gene: TRBJ2-7
d_gene: TRBD1
CDR3aa: CASSLMVGQGEQYF
CDR3nt: TGTGCCAGCAGCCTAATGGTAGGACAGGGAGAGCAGTACTTC

abundance: few
v_gene: TRBV2
j_gene: TRBJ2-7
d_gene: .
CDR3aa: CASSLREVEQYF
CDR3nt: TGTGCCAGCAGTCTCCGAGAGGTCGAGCAGTACTTC

abundance: .
v_gene: TRBV6-6
j_gene: TRBJ2-5
d_gene: TRBD2
CDR3aa: CASARLAGKQETQYF
CDR3nt: TGTGCCAGCGCACGCTTAGCGGGGAAACAAGAGACCCAGTACTTC

abundance: .
v_gene: TRBV9
j_gene: TRBJ2-5
d_gene: TRBD2
CDR3aa: CASSITTSGGETQYF
CDR3nt: TGTGCCAGCAGCATAACGACTAGCGGGGGAGAGACCCAGTACTTC

abundance: .
v_gene: TRBV5-8
j_gene: TRBJ2-5
d_gene: TRBD2
CDR3aa: CASSLRVLAGGLGETQYF
CDR3nt: TGTGCCAGCAGCCTGAGGGTGTTAGCGGGAGGACTTGGGGAGACCCAGTACTTC

abundance: .
v_gene: TRBV9
j_gene: TRBJ2-5
d_gene: TRBD2
CDR3aa: CASSVDRLAGEETQYF
CDR3nt: TGTGCCAGCAGCGTAGATCGGCTAGCGGGAGAAGAGACCCAGTACTTC

abundance: few
v_gene: TRBV6-5
j_gene: TRBJ1-2
d_gene: .
CDR3aa: CASSYGQGYYGYTF
CDR3nt: TGTGCCAGCAGTTACGGCCAGGGCTACTATGGCTACACCTTC

abundance: .
v_gene: TRBV5-1
j_gene: TRBJ2-5
d_gene: .
CDR3aa: CASSLGSEETQYF
CDR3nt: TGCGCCAGCAGCTTGGGGTCTGAAGAGACCCAGTACTTC

abundance: .
v_gene: TRBV14
j_gene: TRBJ2-1
d_gene: .
CDR3aa: CASSQSLEGEQFF
CDR3nt: TGTGCCAGCAGCCAATCCCTAGAGGGTGAGCAGTTCTTC

abundance: few
v_gene: TRBV4-3
j_gene: TRBJ1-2
d_gene: .
CDR3aa: CASSQDRKTNYGYTF
CDR3nt: TGCGCCAGCAGCCAAGATCGGAAGACAAACTATGGCTACACCTTC

abundance: few
v_gene: TRBV4-3
j_gene: TRBJ1-2
d_gene: .
CDR3aa: CASSQDREKGYGYTF
CDR3nt: TGCGCCAGCAGCCAAGACCGGGAAAAGGGCTATGGCTACACCTTC

abundance: .
v_gene: TRBV7-9
j_gene: TRBJ2-7
d_gene: .
CDR3aa: CASSPYLELFHEQYF
CDR3nt: TGTGCCAGCAGCCCCTATCTGGAACTCTTCCACGAGCAGTACTTC

abundance: .
v_gene: TRBV7-3
j_gene: TRBJ2-3
d_gene: TRBD2
CDR3aa: CASSYRRRGSNTQYF
CDR3nt: TGTGCCAGCAGCTACAGGCGTCGCGGGAGCAATACGCAGTATTTT

abundance: few
v_gene: TRBV27
j_gene: TRBJ2-2
d_gene: .
CDR3aa: CASSFGDRMNTGELFF
CDR3nt: TGTGCCAGCAGTTTTGGAGACAGAATGAACACCGGGGAGCTGTTTTTT